Here is one T cell receptor beta chain with its context. Its matching antigen is unknown. Its ends do not fully match the called genes, so a read error is possible. The data were obtained in a study of CD8+CD57+ T cells in acquired aplastic anemia. Overall study context: The DNA of sorted CD4+ and CD8+ cells averaged 3.2 ug. Overall study results and limits: No significant difference in CD8+ Simpson's diversity was found between patients and controls. A set of twenty-nine CD8+ CDR3 sequences was shared between patients and controls, and these sequences appeared highly expressed in patients.

Looked up from germline, CDR1 is MNHNS and CDR2 is SASEGT. The CDR3 consists of 12 residues. For CDR3 and TCR beta VDJ profiling, genomic DNA was the template used. TCRdb fed the reads into MiXCR, producing one record per CDR3 protein. In the table there are 450,000 to 600,000 distinct CDR3 sequences, around a third of which are singletons. Those patients picked for sequencing had displayed CD8+CD57+ cell expansion on flow cytometry. There were no patients without severe acquired aplastic anemia. Sequenced material: sorted CD4+, CD8+, or CD8+CD57+ T cells (not recorded which) from PBMCs. The sequence derives from a human donor with aplastic anemia. The V gene is TRBV6-1, the J gene TRBJ1-2, with 7 bases aligning to TRBD1. CDR3 nucleotides: TGTGCCAGCAGGCGAACAGGGGATGGCTACGCCTTC. Its translation: CASRRTGDGYAF.